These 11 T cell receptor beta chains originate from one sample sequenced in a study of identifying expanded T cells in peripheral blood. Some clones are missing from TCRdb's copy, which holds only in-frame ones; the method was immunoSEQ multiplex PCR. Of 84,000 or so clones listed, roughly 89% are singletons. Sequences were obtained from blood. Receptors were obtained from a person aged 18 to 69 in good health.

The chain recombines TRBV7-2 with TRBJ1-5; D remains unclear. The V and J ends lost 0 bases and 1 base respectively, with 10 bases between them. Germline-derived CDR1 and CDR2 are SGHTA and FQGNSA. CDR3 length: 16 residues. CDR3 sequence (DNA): TGTGCCAGCAGCTTAGCGATGGGGTTGAGCAATCAGCCCCAGCATTTT. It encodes CASSLAMGLSNQPQHF.

The CDR3 bases are TGTGCCTGGAGTCAGACAGCCACTGAAGCTTTCTTT. This codes for CAWSQTATEAFF. V gene TRBV30 combines with J gene TRBJ1-1, with a weak D call TRBD1 (5 bases). V was trimmed by 2 bases and J by 4 bases, leaving 8 bases between them. This CDR3 is 12 amino acids long. Germline values: CDR1 GTSNPN, CDR2 SVGIG (reference sequence).

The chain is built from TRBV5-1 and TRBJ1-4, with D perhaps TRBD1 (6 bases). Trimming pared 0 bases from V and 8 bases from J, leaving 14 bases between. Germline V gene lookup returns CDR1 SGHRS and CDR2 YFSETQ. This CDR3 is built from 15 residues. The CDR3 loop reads CASSLDGTPSEKLFF. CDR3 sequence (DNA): TGCGCCAGCAGCTTGGACGGGACACCTTCGGAAAAACTGTTTTTT.

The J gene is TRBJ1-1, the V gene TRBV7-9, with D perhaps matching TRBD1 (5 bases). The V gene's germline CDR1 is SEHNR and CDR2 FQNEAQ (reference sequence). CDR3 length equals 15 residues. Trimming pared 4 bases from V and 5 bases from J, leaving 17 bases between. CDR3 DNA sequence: TGTGCCAGCAGCTCCCGGGACGCAGGGAGGACTGAAGCTTTCTTT. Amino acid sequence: CASSSRDAGRTEAFF. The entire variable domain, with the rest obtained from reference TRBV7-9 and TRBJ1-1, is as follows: DTGVSQNPRHKITKRGQNVTFRCDPISEHNRLYWYRQTLGQGPEFLTYFQNEAQLEKSRLLSDRFSAERPKGSFSTLEIQRTEQGDSAMYLCASSSRDAGRTEAFFGQGTRLTVV.

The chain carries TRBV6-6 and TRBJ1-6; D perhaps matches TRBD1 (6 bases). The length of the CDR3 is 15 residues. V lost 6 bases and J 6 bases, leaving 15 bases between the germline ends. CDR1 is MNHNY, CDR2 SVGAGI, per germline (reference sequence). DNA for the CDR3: TGTGCCAGCAGGCTGGGGGCAGAAATTAATTCACCCCTCCACTTT. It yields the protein CASRLGAEINSPLHF.

Here the CDR3 reads CASSDDAGGSGYTF. Written as DNA, the CDR3 is TGTGCCAGCAGTGATGATGCAGGGGGCTCTGGCTACACCTTC. The gene calls are TRBV6-5 and TRBJ1-2, with 8 bases that match TRBD1. V shed 5 bases and J 7 bases; nucleotides not matched to a gene: 9. This CDR3 comprises 14 residues. From germline, CDR1 is MNHEY and CDR2 SVGAGI.

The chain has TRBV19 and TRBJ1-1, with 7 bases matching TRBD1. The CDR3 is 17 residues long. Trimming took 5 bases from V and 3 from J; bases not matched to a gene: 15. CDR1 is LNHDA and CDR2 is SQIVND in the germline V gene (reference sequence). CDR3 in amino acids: CASSFVRGSERDTEAFF. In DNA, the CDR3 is TGTGCCAGTAGTTTCGTCAGGGGGTCGGAGAGGGACACTGAAGCTTTCTTT.

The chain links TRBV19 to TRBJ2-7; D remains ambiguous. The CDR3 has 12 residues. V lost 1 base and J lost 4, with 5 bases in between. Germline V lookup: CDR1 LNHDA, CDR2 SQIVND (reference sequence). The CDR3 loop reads CASSIGGYEQYF. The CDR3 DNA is TGTGCCAGTAGTATAGGCGGTTACGAGCAGTACTTC.

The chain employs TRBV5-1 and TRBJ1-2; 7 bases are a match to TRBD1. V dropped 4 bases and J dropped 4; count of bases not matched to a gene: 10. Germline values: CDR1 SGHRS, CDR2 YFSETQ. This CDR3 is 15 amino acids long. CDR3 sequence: CASSPGTTGIYGYTF. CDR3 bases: TGCGCCAGCAGCCCCGGAACGACAGGGATCTATGGCTACACCTTC.

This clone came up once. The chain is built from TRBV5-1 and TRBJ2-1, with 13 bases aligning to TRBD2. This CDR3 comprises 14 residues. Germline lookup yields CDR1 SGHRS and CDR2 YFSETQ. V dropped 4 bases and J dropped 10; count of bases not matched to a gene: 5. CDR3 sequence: CASSIGTSGEEQFF. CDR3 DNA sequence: TGCGCCAGCAGCATTGGGACTAGCGGGGAGGAGCAGTTCTTC.

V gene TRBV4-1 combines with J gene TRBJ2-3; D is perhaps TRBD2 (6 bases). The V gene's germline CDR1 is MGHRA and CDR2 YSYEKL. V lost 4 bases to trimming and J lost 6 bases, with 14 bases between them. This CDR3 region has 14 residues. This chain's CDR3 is CASSRGGQGDTQYF. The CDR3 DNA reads TGCGCCAGCAGCCGCGGAGGGCAGGGCGATACGCAGTATTTT.